This record looks at one T cell receptor beta chain sequence and its context. What it binds is not known. This CDR3 spans 16 amino acids. Germline-derived CDR1 and CDR2 are MNHEY and SVGEGT. Trimming took 5 bases from V and 8 from J; bases not matched to a gene: 8. This entry is derived from a study of post-analysis software for immune sequencing data. Study-level findings and limits: About 5 TRBV segments appeared more often in patients than in controls, and TRBV5-6, TRBV5-1 and TRBV20-1 were among these. Normalized Chao1 diversity in multiple sclerosis patients fell significantly below that of controls. F measure grouped same-batch samples tightly together.

Libraries were made from TCR beta cDNA, and they carried unique molecular identifiers. Input populations of roughly 1 to 11 million T cells gave rise to some 500,000 cDNA molecules. TCRdb reanalysed the PCR reads using MiXCR and keeps one entry per CDR3 protein. Here the sample spans 600,000 to 700,000 distinct CDR3 sequences, 55% to 60% being singletons. This chain joins TRBV6-2 or TRBV6-3 and TRBJ2-1; 14 bases match TRBD2. Material: blood. The sequence was collected from a girl aged 2-10 years with multiple sclerosis. CDR3 in amino acids: CASSHGTSGSGDEQFF. The CDR3 DNA follows: TGTGCCAGCAGTCACGGGACTAGCGGGAGCGGCGATGAGCAGTTCTTC.